These T cell receptor beta chains were read from a single sample in a study of cytomegalovirus exposure and HLA in healthy donors. Data came from immunoSEQ multiplex PCR; TCRdb stores just in-frame clones and leaves some out. The sample's table shows 100,000 to 150,000 clones. Sequenced sample: PBMCs. The receptor source for this set is a man between 40 and 49 years old in good health and CMV-seronegative. CDR3s leave out the opening cysteine and the closing phenylalanine or tryptophan. The order of the fields is CDR3 protein, V gene.

CDR3 protein: ASSLVGTATDTQY
V gene: TRBV5-6

CDR3 protein: ASSSTGGVYYGYT
V gene: TRBV5-6

CDR3 protein: ASSIRFGGFSGANVLT
V gene: TRBV11-3

CDR3 protein: ASSLKNLRETQY
V gene: TRBV5-1

CDR3 protein: SVERDRAHYGYT
V gene: TRBV29-1

CDR3 protein: AISEGQGNQPQH
V gene: TRBV10-3

CDR3 protein: SVARTSGRALEQF
V gene: TRBV29-1

CDR3 protein: ASSFIVGEDTEAF
V gene: TRBV5-5

CDR3 protein: ATSSSNTGELF
V gene: TRBV15

CDR3 protein: ASSSGQGADTQY
V gene: TRBV7-3

CDR3 protein: ASSLDGGNQPQH
V gene: TRBV5-1

CDR3 protein: ASSLYVGSYEQY
V gene: TRBV28

CDR3 protein: ASSFTRLAGVDEQY
V gene: TRBV5-1

CDR3 protein: ASSRELDYEQY
V gene: TRBV4-2

CDR3 protein: ASLAGTDQETQY
V gene: TRBV5-1

CDR3 protein: ASSLRRIQQY
V gene: TRBV28

CDR3 protein: ASSLEGRASSGNTIY
V gene: TRBV5-1

CDR3 protein: ASSVLSGELF
V gene: TRBV6-1

CDR3 protein: ASSLAVTPSTDTQY
V gene: TRBV5-8

CDR3 protein: ASSRRGMFAGVSNYGYT
V gene: TRBV7-9

CDR3 protein: ASSPPGGAYEQY
V gene: TRBV28

CDR3 protein: ASSLGGLALETQY
V gene: TRBV11-3

CDR3 protein: SVGGSSYEQY
V gene: TRBV30

CDR3 protein: ASSFNTLGGTEAF
V gene: TRBV5-1

CDR3 protein: ASSLRGNYEQY
V gene: TRBV13

CDR3 protein: ANSGQGVSYEQY
V gene: TRBV19

CDR3 protein: ASSPSLVREVEAF
V gene: TRBV7-3

CDR3 protein: ASSSTAGAGNTIY
V gene: TRBV11-3

CDR3 protein: ASRGQGAGAGANVLT
V gene: TRBV7-9

CDR3 protein: ASSHGQGPFYEQY
V gene: TRBV5-1

CDR3 protein: ASRSGTYEQY
V gene: TRBV7-9

CDR3 protein: ASSYSEGYEQY
V gene: TRBV6-6

CDR3 protein: ASSYGQGAGEQY
V gene: TRBV11-2

CDR3 protein: ASGRVLEQPQH
V gene: TRBV19

CDR3 protein: ASSVAGGAQNIQY
V gene: TRBV9

CDR3 protein: ASSLTGGGGEKLF
V gene: TRBV5-1

CDR3 protein: ASSYRGNQPQH
V gene: TRBV7-2

CDR3 protein: ASSLDRSSYEQY
V gene: TRBV5-4

CDR3 protein: ASADWSVYYEQY
V gene: TRBV6-6

CDR3 protein: ASAGTSGRAIDTQY
V gene: TRBV10-1

CDR3 protein: ASSLEGSGAEQY
V gene: TRBV11-2

CDR3 protein: ASSLTDSYGYT
V gene: TRBV7-2

CDR3 protein: ASSFSVYEQY
V gene: TRBV28

CDR3 protein: ASSSEGAPNQPQH
V gene: TRBV5-1

CDR3 protein: ASSSGQGVTGTQY
V gene: TRBV25-1

CDR3 protein: AISELIETGELF
V gene: TRBV10-3

CDR3 protein: ASSDPGLALNTGELF
V gene: TRBV5-8